The 28 T cell receptor beta chains listed next were all sequenced from one sample in a study of T cell responses to AZD1222 COVID-19 vaccine. Repertoires were generated with immunoSEQ multiplex PCR, while TCRdb's copy carries only in-frame clones and drops some. The sample includes 100,000 to 150,000 clones, approximately 89% of them seen just once. The sample was peripheral blood, taken on day 0 of AZD1222 vaccination. Source of these receptors: an adult in good health.

This clone turned up a few times. The chain is built from TRBV18 and TRBJ1-6; no definite D call. This CDR3 has 14 amino acids. V was cut by 2 bases and J by 6 bases, with 8 bases left in between. Germline loops: CDR1 KGHSH, CDR2 LQKENI. DNA of the CDR3: TGTGCCAGCTCACCAACGGCGGTTAATTCACCCCTCCACTTT. Translation: CASSPTAVNSPLHF. The whole variable domain, remainder taken from reference TRBV18 and TRBJ1-6, is NAGVMQNPRHLVRRRGQEARLRCSPMKGHSHVYWYRQLPEEGLKFMVYLQKENIIDESGMPKERFSAEFPKEGPSILRIQQVVRGDSAAYFCASSPTAVNSPLHFGNGTRLTVT.

The chain has TRBV12-5 and TRBJ2-3; D remains unclear. This CDR3 has 13 amino acids. Trimming pared 3 bases from V and 3 bases from J, leaving 7 bases between. Germline V lookup: CDR1 LGHNT, CDR2 FRNRAP. In DNA, the CDR3 is TGTGCTAGTGGTTTCCGAGAGACAGATACGCAGTATTTT. Translated, it gives CASGFRETDTQYF.

J is TRBJ1-4 and V is TRBV4-2, with 8 bases aligning to TRBD1. Germline-derived CDR1 and CDR2 are LGHNA and YNFKEQ. Trimming removed 0 bases from V and 8 bases from J; junction bases left unmatched: 8. The CDR3 is 16 residues long. The chain's CDR3 is CASSQEGPGTGEKLFF. DNA of the CDR3: TGTGCCAGCAGCCAAGAGGGTCCCGGGACAGGAGAAAAACTGTTTTTT.

The gene calls are TRBV30 and TRBJ1-2; D uncertain. The CDR3 extends over 11 amino acids. Germline lookup yields CDR1 GTSNPN and CDR2 SVGIG (reference sequence). Deletions cut 0 bases from V and 7 bases from J, with 6 bases between. The CDR3 DNA is TGTGCCTGGAGTGTAGCGCGTGGCTACACCTTC. This encodes CAWSVARGYTF. The complete variable domain, with remaining parts taken from reference TRBV30 and TRBJ1-2, reads SQTIHQWPATLVQPVGSPLSLECTVEGTSNPNLYWYRQAAGRGLQLLFYSVGIGQISSEVPQNLSASRPQDRQFILSSKKLLLSDSGFYLCAWSVARGYTFGSGTRLTVV.

The V call is TRBV5-4, the J call TRBJ1-6; D is possibly TRBD1 (6 bases). The CDR3 spans 15 residues. The V gene lost 2 bases and the J gene lost 7 bases, with 13 bases spanning the gap. CDR1 and CDR2 (germline): SGHNT, YYREEE (reference sequence). The DNA for the CDR3 is TGTGCCAGCAGCTTCGATGCAGGGGTCAATTCACCCCTCCACTTT. This codes for CASSFDAGVNSPLHF.

The chain links TRBV12-3 or TRBV12-4 to TRBJ2-5; D call uncertain. CDR3 length equals 13 residues. With 6 bases removed from V and 0 bases from J, the gap between germline ends came to 8 bases. CDR3 loop: CASSFGHQETQYF. CDR3 coding DNA: TGTGCCAGCAGCTTCGGACACCAAGAGACCCAGTACTTC.

This sequence joins TRBV12-3 or TRBV12-4 and TRBJ1-2; D is undetermined. V gave up 1 base and J gave up 2 bases, with 5 bases separating them. There are 13 residues in the CDR3. CDR3 sequence: CASSLGWNYGYTF. DNA for the CDR3: TGTGCCAGCAGTTTAGGGTGGAACTATGGCTACACCTTC.

This clone has only one observation. This rearrangement joins TRBV10-1 to TRBJ1-3; TRBD1 might be the D (5 bases). Germline lookup yields CDR1 WNHNN and CDR2 SYGVQD (reference sequence). Trimming took off 5 bases at V and 4 bases at J, with 15 bases between the two ends. CDR3 length: 15 residues. CDR3 residues: CASSRDHLGGNTIYF. CDR3 bases: TGCGCCAGCAGTCGGGACCACCTTGGCGGAAACACCATATATTTT.

This chain links TRBV7-9 with TRBJ1-2; D is possibly TRBD1 (5 bases). Trimming shortened V by 5 bases and J by 0 bases, and 13 bases separated the two germline ends. Germline V gene lookup returns CDR1 SEHNR and CDR2 FQNEAQ (reference sequence). This CDR3 has 15 amino acids. The CDR3 bases are TGTGCCAGCAGCCCTGTTACAGGCTCTAACTATGGCTACACCTTC. Its protein product is CASSPVTGSNYGYTF.

The CDR3 is CASSLGTGGLKNIQYF. For the CDR3, the DNA is TGTGCCAGCAGCCTCGGGACAGGGGGCCTCAAAAACATTCAGTACTTC. The chain uses TRBV7-9 and TRBJ2-4, with 12 bases matching TRBD1. V dropped 5 bases and J dropped 3; count of bases not matched to a gene: 5. The CDR3 contains 16 residues. Per germline, CDR1 SEHNR and CDR2 FQNEAQ (reference sequence).

In DNA form, the CDR3 reads TGTGCCAGCAGCCCTGACCCGGGTGGGGGGCAGTATTTT. Encoded protein: CASSPDPGGGQYF. J is TRBJ2-3 and V is TRBV5-6, with D perhaps assigned TRBD1 or TRBD2 (5 bases each). The V gene's germline CDR1 is SGHDT and CDR2 YYEEEE. Trimming removed 4 bases from V and 11 bases from J, with 17 bases in between. The CDR3 contains 13 residues.

The chain combines TRBV5-1 with TRBJ2-7; 8 bases agree with TRBD1. V lost 4 bases to trimming and J lost 0 bases; unmatched junction nucleotides: 6. Germline loops: CDR1 SGHRS, CDR2 YFSETQ. The CDR3 contains 15 residues. The CDR3 protein is CASSPGTGGSYEQYF. The CDR3 DNA is TGCGCCAGCAGCCCCGGGACAGGAGGCTCCTACGAGCAGTACTTC.

This clone was picked up a small number of times. This chain joins TRBV27 and TRBJ1-1; TRBD1 matches 7 bases. V lost 5 bases to trimming and J lost 0 bases; unmatched junction nucleotides: 9. This CDR3 region has 16 residues. Germline loops: CDR1 MNHEY, CDR2 SMNVEV (reference sequence). The CDR3 loop is CASSPVPGGLNTEAFF. In DNA form, the CDR3 reads TGTGCCAGCAGTCCCGTCCCAGGGGGATTGAACACTGAAGCTTTCTTT.

The gene calls are TRBV6-5 and TRBJ1-2, with 9 bases identical to TRBD1. The CDR3 has 16 amino acids. V lost 2 bases to trimming and J lost 6 bases; unmatched junction nucleotides: 10. The germline V gene has CDR1 MNHEY and CDR2 SVGAGI. CDR3 sequence reads: CASSYGTGNLVNGYTF. The CDR3 DNA is TGTGCCAGCAGTTACGGGACAGGGAATTTAGTTAATGGCTACACCTTC.

This chain connects TRBV28 to TRBJ2-7; D may be TRBD1 (6 bases). CDR3 length: 17 amino acids. Trimming shortened V by 3 bases and J by 7 bases, and 25 bases separated the two germline ends. Germline values: CDR1 MDHEN, CDR2 SYDVKM. The CDR3 here is CASSFDVGGALRGEQYF. DNA of the CDR3: TGTGCCAGCAGTTTCGATGTTGGGGGCGCCCTCAGGGGTGAGCAGTACTTC.

J is TRBJ2-5 and V is TRBV5-1; 8 nucleotides match TRBD2. Trimming removed 2 bases from V and 5 bases from J; junction bases left unmatched: 5. From germline, CDR1 is SGHRS and CDR2 YFSETQ. The CDR3 has 14 amino acids. CDR3 nucleotide sequence: TGCGCCAGCAGCTTACCCGGGGGGGTGGAGACCCAGTACTTC. Its translation: CASSLPGGVETQYF.

The chain uses TRBV28 and TRBJ2-3, with a possible D match to TRBD2 (6 bases). V lost 6 bases and J lost 5, with 18 bases in between. This CDR3 contains 15 residues. CDR1 and CDR2 (germline): MDHEN, SYDVKM. CDR3 sequence (DNA): TGTGCCAGCAGCTCCGGGACTCCTTCTGGAGATACGCAGTATTTT. It codes for CASSSGTPSGDTQYF.

This clone was seen just once. The rearrangement links TRBV4-1 to TRBJ1-4; no clear D. Germline CDR1 reads MGHRA; CDR2 reads YSYEKL. Trimming cost V 4 bases and J 7 bases, with 16 bases left between them. This CDR3 is built from 15 residues. CDR3 sequence (DNA): TGCGCCAGCAGCCCCCAGCAGGTTCGGGTTGAAAAACTGTTTTTT. Protein: CASSPQQVRVEKLFF.

The V and J genes are TRBV2 and TRBJ1-4, with D possibly TRBD1 on 5 matching bases. The CDR3 covers 12 residues. Germline CDR1 is SNHLY and CDR2 is FYNNEI. V was cut by 3 bases and J by 11 bases, with 10 bases left in between. CDR3 bases: TGTGCCAGCAGTGACCAGGGATTGAAACTGTTTTTT. Amino acid sequence: CASSDQGLKLFF.

This clone was observed a few times. The chain couples TRBV19 to TRBJ1-5, with a tentative D call TRBD1 (6 bases). V was clipped by 3 bases and J by 5 bases, with 14 bases between them. The germline V gene encodes CDR1 LNHDA and CDR2 SQIVND (reference sequence). The CDR3 totals 15 residues. The CDR3 is CASSIRGGSDQPQHF. The CDR3 DNA sequence: TGTGCCAGTAGTATTAGGGGGGGCTCAGATCAGCCCCAGCATTTT. The full variable domain, its missing parts supplied by reference TRBV19 and TRBJ1-5, is DGGITQSPKYLFRKEGQNVTLSCEQNLNHDAMYWYRQDPGQGLRLIYYSQIVNDFQKGDIAEGYSVSREKKESFPLTVTSAQKNPTAFYLCASSIRGGSDQPQHFGDGTRLSIL.

In DNA, the CDR3 is TGTGCCAGCAGCGTAGACGGGCCCCTCGCTGGTTTCATATATTTT. Protein: CASSVDGPLAGFIYF. The gene calls are TRBV9 and TRBJ1-3, with unresolved D. Germline loops: CDR1 SGDLS, CDR2 YYNGEE. V lost 0 bases, J lost 12 bases, and 19 bases lay in between. CDR3 length equals 15 residues.

Concerning this clone itself: Other DNA sequences in the same sample also yield this CDR3. The CDR3 reads CSARGDYGYTF. Here the CDR3 DNA reads TGCAGTGCTAGAGGGGACTATGGCTACACCTTC. The chain combines TRBV20-1 with TRBJ1-2; D not resolved. The CDR3 has 11 residues. Trimming cost V 1 base and J 3 bases, with 3 bases left between them. Looked up from germline, CDR1 is DFQATT and CDR2 is SNEGSKA (reference sequence).

This sequence joins TRBV30 and TRBJ1-3; D unclear. The CDR3 is 14 residues long. Germline V gene data show CDR1 as GTSNPN and CDR2 as SVGIG (reference sequence). V shed 3 bases and J shed 2 bases, with 11 bases lying between them. In DNA form, the CDR3 reads TGTGCCTGGAGCCGCGGGGTTACTGGAAACACCATATATTTT. Translating gives CAWSRGVTGNTIYF.

This clone has only one observation. The V and J genes are TRBV5-1 and TRBJ1-2, with D tentatively TRBD1 (5 bases). There are 16 residues in the CDR3. Germline V lookup: CDR1 SGHRS, CDR2 YFSETQ. Between the trimmed V and J ends, which lost 4 bases and 6 bases, there was a span of 22 bases. CDR3 sequence (DNA): TGCGCCAGCAGCCCGGGCACTGGGGCTGCCCTCGATGGCTACACCTTC. Its protein product is CASSPGTGAALDGYTF.

The V gene is TRBV4-1, the J gene TRBJ1-3, with D unresolved. Germline V gives CDR1 MGHRA, CDR2 YSYEKL. With 2 bases removed from V and 0 bases from J, the gap between germline ends came to 14 bases. The CDR3 runs to 17 residues. The CDR3 region is CASSQPPGLNSGNTIYF. In DNA, the CDR3 is TGCGCCAGCAGCCAACCACCGGGATTAAACTCTGGAAACACCATATATTTT.

The rearrangement links TRBV11-3 to TRBJ1-1, with D maybe TRBD1 (5 bases). The V gene lost 2 bases and the J gene lost 2 bases, with 9 bases spanning the gap. Germline CDR1 SGHNT, CDR2 YENEEA. CDR3 length equals 14 residues. The CDR3 nucleotides read TGTGCCAGCAGCTTACGGCAGGGTAACACTGAAGCTTTCTTT. It is translated as CASSLRQGNTEAFF.

The rearrangement uses TRBV19 and TRBJ2-1; 7 bases line up with TRBD1. The CDR3 runs 14 residues. Trimming at V came to 8 bases and at J to 0 bases, leaving 4 bases not matched to a gene. The germline CDR1 and CDR2 sequences are LNHDA and SQIVND (reference sequence). The DNA for the CDR3 is TGTGCCAGTGTGGGACAGAGCTCCTACAATGAGCAGTTCTTC. This translates into CASVGQSSYNEQFF.

The genes are TRBV5-1 and TRBJ2-7, with D possibly being TRBD1 or TRBD2 (5 bases each). The CDR3 covers 17 residues. The V and J ends lost 3 bases and 2 bases respectively, with 21 bases between them. Germline V gene lookup returns CDR1 SGHRS and CDR2 YFSETQ. In nucleotides, the CDR3 is TGCGCCAGCAGCTCTAGCCCCGTCGGGACCCCTACCTACGAGCAGTACTTC. It yields the protein CASSSSPVGTPTYEQYF. Variable domain in full (rest from reference TRBV5-1 and TRBJ2-7): KAGVTQTPRYLIKTRGQQVTLSCSPISGHRSVSWYQQTPGQGLQFLFEYFSETQRNKGNFPGRFSGRQFSNSRSEMNVSTLELGDSALYLCASSSSPVGTPTYEQYFGPGTRLTVT.